This T cell receptor beta chain was found in a study of T-cell reconstitution after alpha-beta-depleted transplantation in children. Unique molecular identifiers tagged the TCRbeta library. A single record per CDR3 protein comes from TCRdb applying MiXCR to the PCR reads. The sample consists of around 270,000 distinct CDR3 sequences, approximately 7.3% of them appearing once. Whole-study findings and limits: Once a year had passed after transplant, T-cell counts and diversity came mostly from newly produced T cells. Alpha-beta T cells present about two months after transplant were reported to originate from several hundred expanded graft clones. The high TCRbeta diversity at day 60 in some patients came from surviving recipient T cells and thymic progenitors.

There are 15 residues in the CDR3. The V gene's germline CDR1 is MGHDK and CDR2 SYGVNS. Trimming took 6 bases from V and 6 from J, leaving 18 bases between them. As to this clonotype: The antigen remains unidentified.

The sequenced sample was peripheral blood, obtained 360 days after TCRalphabeta/CD19-depleted stem cell transplant. The chain is built from TRBV25-1 and TRBJ1-5; a weak D match, TRBD1 (5 bases). This clonotype was sampled from a female patient aged 2 to 10 who had a stem cell transplant for Fanconi anemia, so the T cells may come from the graft donor. CDR3 bases: TGTGCCAGCAGCGACAGTCGCAGGGCGGGTCAGCCCCAGCATTTT. Encoded protein: CASSDSRRAGQPQHF. The full variable domain, with the rest looked up from reference TRBV25-1 and TRBJ1-5, is EADIYQTPRYLVIGTGKKITLECSQTMGHDKMYWYQQDPGMELHLIHYSYGVNSTEKGDLSSESTVSRIRTEHFPLTLESARPSHTSQYLCASSDSRRAGQPQHFGDGTRLSIL.